These 32 T cell receptor beta chains came from one sample sequenced in a study of blood T cell repertoires in COVID-19. TCRdb's copy holds only in-frame clones and misses some; the assay was immunoSEQ multiplex PCR. This repertoire shows roughly 150,000 clones, approximately 80% found once; its top ten account for approximately 5.4%. The sample consisted of PBMCs or T cells enriched from blood (not recorded which). The receptors originated from a man in his forties or fifties who had recovered from COVID-19.

V and J are TRBV30 and TRBJ2-6; TRBD2 is a possible D gene (6 bases). This CDR3 has 16 residues. Trimming took off 2 bases at V and 0 bases at J, with 11 bases between the two ends. From germline, CDR1 is GTSNPN and CDR2 SVGIG (reference sequence). CDR3 bases: TGTGCCTGGAGTCCGCTCGGGGGCTCTGGGGCCAACGTCCTGACTTTC. It encodes CAWSPLGGSGANVLTF.

The rearrangement joins TRBV6-5 to TRBJ1-2; tentative D call: TRBD1 (6 bases). This CDR3 comprises 13 residues. The germline V gene encodes CDR1 MNHEY and CDR2 SVGAGI. The V and J ends lost 7 bases and 7 bases respectively, with 16 bases between them. The CDR3 sequence: CASTRQGRGGYTF. The CDR3 nucleotides are TGTGCCAGCACCAGGCAGGGGAGAGGTGGCTACACCTTC.

V and J are TRBV11-2 and TRBJ1-1, with D perhaps TRBD1 (6 bases). CDR3 size: 14 residues. Per germline, CDR1 SGHAT and CDR2 FQNNGV. With 3 bases removed from V and 1 base from J, the gap between germline ends came to 9 bases. CDR3 protein: CASSFLQGNTEAFF. Written as DNA, the CDR3 is TGTGCCAGCAGCTTTTTACAGGGGAACACTGAAGCTTTCTTT.

The chain is built from TRBV5-1 and TRBJ1-1; TRBD1 agrees at 7 bases. Germline lookup yields CDR1 SGHRS and CDR2 YFSETQ. The V gene end was trimmed by 1 base and the J gene end by 4 bases; junction bases not matched to a gene: 4. CDR3 length: 14 amino acids. The CDR3 region is CASSLYQGVTEAFF. CDR3 nucleotide sequence: TGCGCCAGCAGCTTGTATCAGGGGGTCACTGAAGCTTTCTTT.

CDR3 nucleotides: TGTGCCAGCAGTGACTACAGTAACTATGGCTACACCTTC. This sequence encodes CASSDYSNYGYTF. The V and J genes are TRBV2 and TRBJ1-2; D call uncertain. The CDR3 spans 13 residues. Trimming took off 3 bases at V and 1 base at J, with 6 bases between the two ends. The germline V gene has CDR1 SNHLY and CDR2 FYNNEI.

In this sample, this clone turned up a few times. The chain combines TRBV7-6 with TRBJ2-6; 8 bases align to TRBD1. Germline-derived CDR1 and CDR2 are SGHVS and FNYEAQ. Losses at the gene ends were 4 bases for V and 8 bases for J; bases not matched to a gene: 10. The CDR3 runs 16 residues. The CDR3 sequence: CASSSGEQGGPNVLTF. The CDR3 bases are TGTGCCAGCAGCTCGGGAGAACAGGGGGGTCCCAACGTCCTGACTTTC. The complete variable domain, with remaining parts taken from reference TRBV7-6 and TRBJ2-6, reads GAGVSQSPRYKVTKRGQDVALRCDPISGHVSLYWYRQALGQGPEFLTYFNYEAQQDKSGLPNDRFSAERPEGSISTLTIQRTEQRDSAMYRCASSSGEQGGPNVLTFGAGSRLTVL.

This clone was counted a single time. The V gene is TRBV24-1, the J gene TRBJ2-3; 7 positions agree with TRBD1. The CDR3 contains 15 residues. Germline lookup yields CDR1 KGHDR and CDR2 SFDVKD. The trim removed 3 bases at V and 2 bases at J, leaving 4 bases unmatched. This chain's CDR3 is CATSDPGQITDTQYF. As DNA, the CDR3 is TGTGCCACCAGTGATCCGGGACAGATCACAGATACGCAGTATTTT.

The chain is built from TRBV19 and TRBJ1-4; D not resolved. Germline CDR1 LNHDA, CDR2 SQIVND (reference sequence). Trimming shortened V by 5 bases and J by 8 bases, and 6 bases separated the two germline ends. The CDR3 is 11 residues long. The CDR3 sequence: CASSLTEKLFF. The CDR3 nucleotides are TGTGCCAGTAGTCTGACAGAAAAACTGTTTTTT.

The V gene is TRBV19, the J gene TRBJ1-5, with a weak D call TRBD1 (5 bases). This CDR3 has 18 amino acids. Deletions cut 6 bases from V and 0 bases from J, with 21 bases between. In germline, CDR1 is LNHDA, CDR2 SQIVND (reference sequence). CDR3 protein: CASSTTDRGVDSNQPQHF. In DNA, the CDR3 is TGTGCCAGTAGCACTACCGACAGAGGTGTAGATAGCAATCAGCCCCAGCATTTT.

This chain joins TRBV5-8 and TRBJ2-5; weak D call: TRBD1 (6 bases). The V end lost 0 bases, the J end lost 2 bases, and 14 bases lay between the germline ends. CDR1 SGHTS and CDR2 YDEGEE come from the germline V gene. The CDR3 totals 16 residues. CDR3: CASSLALPGQQETQYF. CDR3 bases: TGTGCCAGCAGCTTGGCTCTCCCAGGACAGCAAGAGACCCAGTACTTC.

V and J are TRBV14 and TRBJ2-4, with unresolved D. The CDR3 loop spans 12 amino acids. The V gene's germline CDR1 is SGHDN and CDR2 FVKESK. V lost 0 bases and J 10 bases, leaving 7 bases between the germline ends. The CDR3 loop reads CASSQEGIIQYF. CDR3 DNA sequence: TGTGCCAGCAGCCAAGAGGGCATAATTCAGTACTTC.

This clone was seen more than once but under ten times. This rearrangement joins TRBV4-1 to TRBJ1-4; 10 nucleotides align to TRBD1. This CDR3 spans 14 amino acids. Unmatched junction bases numbered 0, after V lost 3 bases and J lost 5 bases. Germline V CDR1 and CDR2: MGHRA, YSYEKL. Here the CDR3 reads CASSQGQGNEKLFF. The CDR3 DNA follows: TGCGCCAGCAGCCAGGGACAGGGGAATGAAAAACTGTTTTTT.

This chain joins TRBV19 and TRBJ2-6; D is unclear. Trimming shortened V by 7 bases and J by 4 bases, and 14 bases separated the two germline ends. Germline CDR1 LNHDA, CDR2 SQIVND (reference sequence). This CDR3 region has 15 residues. The CDR3 region is CASKRSSFGANVLTF. As DNA, the CDR3 is TGTGCCAGTAAAAGGAGCTCCTTCGGGGCCAACGTCCTGACTTTC.

J is TRBJ2-4 and V is TRBV4-1; possible D gene TRBD1, 6 bases. CDR3 length: 17 amino acids. V was trimmed by 0 bases and J by 3 bases, leaving 15 bases between them. In germline, CDR1 is MGHRA, CDR2 YSYEKL. CDR3 in amino acids: CASSQDDGTTHKNIQYF. CDR3 in DNA: TGCGCCAGCAGCCAAGATGACGGGACAACGCACAAAAACATTCAGTACTTC.

This chain links TRBV12-3 or TRBV12-4 with TRBJ2-7; D is undetermined. V was trimmed by 6 bases and J by 7 bases, leaving 13 bases between them. CDR3 length equals 12 residues. CDR3 bases: TGTGCCAGCAGCGCCAATAGTCGGGAGCAGTACTTC. Encoded protein: CASSANSREQYF.

The V and J genes are TRBV19 and TRBJ2-3; TRBD2 aligns across 9 bases. The CDR3 spans 14 residues. Germline V lookup: CDR1 LNHDA, CDR2 SQIVND (reference sequence). The ends lost 4 bases at V and 8 bases at J; junction bases unmatched: 7. CDR3 sequence (DNA): TGTGCCAGTAGTACTAGCGGGACGGGGACTACGCAGTATTTT. Translating gives CASSTSGTGTTQYF.

The chain is built from TRBV19 and TRBJ2-3; 7 bases match TRBD1. This CDR3 spans 15 amino acids. Germline values: CDR1 LNHDA, CDR2 SQIVND (reference sequence). The J segment lost 0 bases and the V segment lost 5 bases, leaving 5 bases of the junction unmatched. The chain's CDR3 is CASSPGTDSTDTQYF. CDR3 DNA: TGTGCCAGTAGTCCCGGGACAGATAGCACAGATACGCAGTATTTT.

This chain uses TRBV7-8 with TRBJ2-1; 10 bases agree with TRBD1. CDR3 size: 15 residues. Germline loops: CDR1 SGHVS, CDR2 FQNEAQ. The V gene end was trimmed by 4 bases and the J gene end by 6 bases; junction bases not matched to a gene: 6. The CDR3 is CASSSPGQGTNEQFF. The CDR3 coding sequence is TGTGCCAGCAGCTCTCCGGGACAGGGGACCAATGAGCAGTTCTTC.

The genes are TRBV18 and TRBJ1-1, with a tentative D call TRBD1 (6 bases). CDR3 length: 13 amino acids. CDR1 is KGHSH and CDR2 is LQKENI in the germline V gene. Trimming removed 3 bases from V and 5 bases from J, with 10 bases in between. CDR3 protein: CASSPDTGTEAFF. The CDR3 DNA is TGTGCCAGCTCACCTGACACAGGGACTGAAGCTTTCTTT.

To note about this clone: A much larger clonotype is one base distant, so this may be a read error. The chain has TRBV2 and TRBJ1-2, with D possibly matching TRBD1 (5 bases). The germline V and J ends were trimmed by 4 bases and 4 bases, with 7 bases remaining between them. This CDR3 is 12 amino acids long. Germline-derived CDR1 and CDR2 are SNHLY and FYNNEI. The CDR3 region is CASSAGGYGYTF. As DNA, the CDR3 is TGTGCCAGCAGTGCGGGGGGCTATGGCTACACCTTC.

This clone showed up just a few times. The V call is TRBV7-9, the J call TRBJ1-4; TRBD1 might be the D (5 bases). This CDR3 is 12 amino acids long. Germline assignment: CDR1 SEHNR and CDR2 FQNEAQ (reference sequence). Trimming pared 8 bases from V and 5 bases from J, leaving 9 bases between. Written as DNA, the CDR3 is TGTGCCAGCGTACAGGAGAATGAAAAACTGTTTTTT. Its protein is CASVQENEKLFF.

This rearrangement joins TRBV10-3 to TRBJ1-2; 7 nucleotides match TRBD1. Trimming took 10 bases from V and 8 from J; bases not matched to a gene: 10. The length of the CDR3 is 12 residues. The germline V gene encodes CDR1 ENHRY and CDR2 SYGVKD. CDR3: CATRQGSRGYTF. The CDR3 DNA follows: TGTGCCACAAGACAGGGAAGTCGGGGCTACACCTTC.

The V gene is TRBV2, the J gene TRBJ1-3; tentative D call: TRBD1 (5 bases). This CDR3 is 14 amino acids long. Germline V CDR1 and CDR2: SNHLY, FYNNEI. The V end lost 8 bases, the J end lost 0 bases, and 11 bases lay between the germline ends. The chain's CDR3 is CASYRQFSGNTIYF. In nucleotides, the CDR3 is TGTGCCAGCTACCGACAGTTCTCTGGAAACACCATATATTTT.

The chain employs TRBV5-6 and TRBJ1-2; 9 bases align to TRBD1. The junction had 10 bases not matched to a gene; V was cut back by 4 bases and J by 12 bases. Germline CDR1 reads SGHDT; CDR2 reads YYEEEE. The CDR3 covers 13 residues. The DNA for the CDR3 is TGTGCCAGCAGCCCTGCACGGACAGGGGAAGACACCTTC. It translates to CASSPARTGEDTF.

The V gene is TRBV12-3 or TRBV12-4, the J gene TRBJ1-5; TRBD1 agrees at 9 bases. The ends lost 6 bases at V and 6 bases at J; junction bases unmatched: 3. This CDR3 is 13 amino acids long. The CDR3 here is CASSGQGFQPQHF. CDR3 nucleotide sequence: TGTGCCAGCAGCGGACAGGGGTTTCAGCCCCAGCATTTT.

The V call is TRBV13, the J call TRBJ2-7, with D possibly matching TRBD1 (6 bases). From germline, CDR1 is PRHDT and CDR2 FYEKMQ (reference sequence). The germline V and J ends were trimmed by 8 bases and 3 bases, with 20 bases remaining between them. The CDR3 covers 15 residues. CDR3 coding DNA: TGTGCCAGCGCAGCCGGAGCAGGGGACAACTACGAGCAGTACGTC. It is translated as CASAAGAGDNYEQYV.

This clone was seen just once. In DNA form, the CDR3 reads TGTGCCACCAGTTCATCCAGGGGGCAGCCCCAGCATTTT. Its protein product is CATSSSRGQPQHF. The chain uses TRBV24-1 and TRBJ1-5, with 7 bases matching TRBD1. J was trimmed by 7 bases and V by 6 bases; bases with no gene match: 5. Per germline, CDR1 KGHDR and CDR2 SFDVKD. The CDR3 has 13 amino acids.

V usage is TRBV30 and J usage is TRBJ2-1; 10 bases align to TRBD2. Per the germline V gene, CDR1 is GTSNPN and CDR2 is SVGIG (reference sequence). With V trimmed by 0 bases and J by 6 bases, 8 bases remained unmatched. This CDR3 has 16 amino acids. CDR3 bases: TGTGCCTGGAGTGTACGTCAAGCGGGGGGGCGCAATGAGCAGTTCTTC. It yields the protein CAWSVRQAGGRNEQFF.

In DNA form, the CDR3 reads TGTGCCAGCAGCGGCCACAGGGGGCATAGTGTGGACACTGAAGCTTTCTTT. Protein: CASSGHRGHSVDTEAFF. The chain employs TRBV9 and TRBJ1-1, with 9 bases that match TRBD1. After removal of 3 bases from V and 3 bases from J, the junction contained 12 bases not matched to a gene. The CDR3 extends over 17 amino acids. Per germline, CDR1 SGDLS and CDR2 YYNGEE. The full variable domain, completed using reference TRBV9 and TRBJ1-1, is DSGVTQTPKHLITATGQRVTLRCSPRSGDLSVYWYQQSLDQGLQFLIQYYNGEERAKGNILERFSAQQFPDLHSELNLSSLELGDSALYFCASSGHRGHSVDTEAFFGQGTRLTVV.

The chain carries TRBV2 and TRBJ1-3; D perhaps matches TRBD1 (5 bases). Germline V CDR1 and CDR2: SNHLY, FYNNEI. Trimming shortened V by 6 bases and J by 4 bases, and 28 bases separated the two germline ends. The CDR3 sequence is 19 residues long. The CDR3 spells CASSLMGGNYVGRGNTIYF. CDR3 nucleotides: TGTGCCAGCAGCTTAATGGGGGGGAATTACGTTGGAAGAGGAAACACCATATATTTT.

The chain is built from TRBV10-3 and TRBJ2-1; 10 positions agree with TRBD1. The length of the CDR3 is 14 residues. The germline V gene has CDR1 ENHRY and CDR2 SYGVKD. V was pared by 7 bases and J by 3 bases, with 3 bases of the junction left unmatched. The CDR3 loop is CAIKGTGVYNEQFF. As DNA, the CDR3 is TGTGCCATCAAAGGGACAGGGGTCTACAATGAGCAGTTCTTC.

The J gene is TRBJ2-3, the V gene TRBV6-4; no definite D call. CDR3 length equals 13 residues. Trimming took off 2 bases at V and 2 bases at J, with 5 bases between the two ends. CDR1 MRHNA and CDR2 SNTAGT come from the germline V gene. CDR3 loop: CASSDPNTDTQYF. CDR3 nucleotides: TGTGCCAGCAGTGACCCCAACACAGATACGCAGTATTTT.